One and the same sample provided the 14 T cell receptor beta chains below, sequenced in a study of blood T cell repertoires in COVID-19. Profiled with immunoSEQ multiplex PCR; TCRdb holds only in-frame clones, not every one. This table holds about 290,000 clones, around four fifths found once. Sequenced sample: peripheral blood. The receptors stem from a woman aged 45-65 years with active or convalescent COVID-19.

V is TRBV5-4 and J is TRBJ1-2; D is undetermined. V was clipped by 3 bases and J by 6 bases, with 15 bases between them. From germline, CDR1 is SGHNT and CDR2 YYREEE (reference sequence). This CDR3 has 14 amino acids. The CDR3 loop is CASSSPGEGNGYTF. CDR3 coding DNA: TGTGCCAGCAGCTCCCCGGGAGAAGGGAATGGCTACACCTTC. Using reference TRBV5-4 and TRBJ1-2 for the parts outside the CDR3, the full variable domain is ETGVTQSPTHLIKTRGQQVTLRCSSQSGHNTVSWYQQALGQGPQFIFQYYREEENGRGNFPPRFSGLQFPNYSSELNVNALELDDSALYLCASSSPGEGNGYTFGSGTRLTVV.

The count of this clone is one. The V call is TRBV5-4, the J call TRBJ1-1, with a tentative D call TRBD1 (6 bases). CDR1 and CDR2 (germline): SGHNT, YYREEE (reference sequence). V lost 2 bases and J lost 4, with 9 bases in between. The CDR3 has 13 amino acids. This chain's CDR3 is CASSFRGGTEAFF. The CDR3 DNA is TGTGCCAGCAGCTTTAGGGGGGGCACTGAAGCTTTCTTT.

The CDR3 is CASSLDLRGGYGYTF. Here the CDR3 DNA reads TGTGCCAGCAGCTTAGATCTCAGGGGTGGCTATGGCTACACCTTC. The J gene is TRBJ1-2, the V gene TRBV11-2; a possible D gene is TRBD1 (6 bases). This CDR3 has 15 residues. From germline, CDR1 is SGHAT and CDR2 FQNNGV. The ends were cut back, 0 bases at V and 4 bases at J, with 12 bases in the middle.

The chain joins TRBV10-3 to TRBJ2-1; a weak D match, TRBD1 (5 bases). The germline V gene has CDR1 ENHRY and CDR2 SYGVKD. The CDR3 sequence is 13 residues long. Trimming left V 2 bases short and J 9 bases short, with 11 bases between. CDR3 in amino acids: CAISEQGSSEQFF. The CDR3 bases are TGTGCCATCAGTGAGCAGGGATCGAGTGAGCAGTTCTTC.

The chain has TRBV19 and TRBJ2-5, with 8 bases that match TRBD1. This CDR3 spans 14 amino acids. Per the germline V gene, CDR1 is LNHDA and CDR2 is SQIVND (reference sequence). V lost 5 bases, J lost 8 bases, and 10 bases stayed unmatched. CDR3 sequence reads: CASSLLDRGSTQYF. Here the CDR3 DNA reads TGTGCCAGTAGTTTACTCGACAGGGGCTCAACCCAGTACTTC.

This chain links TRBV18 with TRBJ1-5; D may be TRBD1 (5 bases). V dropped 6 bases and J dropped 0 bases, with 18 bases sitting between them. The CDR3 totals 17 residues. CDR1 is KGHSH and CDR2 is LQKENI in the germline V gene. The CDR3 loop is CASSPPYDRGSNQPQHF. In DNA, the CDR3 is TGTGCCAGCTCGCCGCCGTACGATAGGGGTAGCAATCAGCCCCAGCATTTT. Combining the CDR3 with reference TRBV18 and TRBJ1-5 gives the whole variable domain NAGVMQNPRHLVRRRGQEARLRCSPMKGHSHVYWYRQLPEEGLKFMVYLQKENIIDESGMPKERFSAEFPKEGPSILRIQQVVRGDSAAYFCASSPPYDRGSNQPQHFGDGTRLSIL.

This clone occurred once. J is TRBJ2-7 and V is TRBV9; 7 nucleotides align to TRBD1. V shed 4 bases and J 2 bases; nucleotides not matched to a gene: 12. Looked up from germline, CDR1 is SGDLS and CDR2 is YYNGEE. The CDR3 contains 16 residues. The CDR3 sequence is CASSRVGQAFTYEQYF. CDR3 coding DNA: TGTGCCAGCAGCCGAGTCGGACAGGCCTTTACCTACGAGCAGTACTTC.

The rearrangement uses TRBV5-6 and TRBJ1-1; TRBD1 might be the D (5 bases). Deletions cut 2 bases from V and 7 bases from J, with 12 bases between. This CDR3 comprises 13 residues. Looked up from germline, CDR1 is SGHDT and CDR2 is YYEEEE. In DNA form, the CDR3 reads TGTGCCAGCAGCTTAATACAGGAGCGTGAAGCTTTCTTT. Translated: CASSLIQEREAFF.

This rearrangement joins TRBV19 to TRBJ2-1; no clear D gene. CDR1 is LNHDA and CDR2 is SQIVND in the germline V gene (reference sequence). This CDR3 has 14 amino acids. V was clipped by 0 bases and J by 9 bases, with 12 bases between them. The DNA of the CDR3 is TGTGCCAGTAGTATAGAGGGCCGGCTTAGTGAGCAGTTCTTC. Protein: CASSIEGRLSEQFF.

The rearrangement links TRBV4-1 to TRBJ2-1, with 12 bases identical to TRBD2. The V segment lost 6 bases and the J segment 9 bases; nucleotides outside the gene matches: 6. CDR3 length equals 14 residues. CDR1 and CDR2 from the germline V gene are MGHRA and YSYEKL. DNA of the CDR3: TGCGCCAGCAGAGAGACTAGCGGGAGAGGTGAGCAGTTCTTC. Encoded protein: CASRETSGRGEQFF.

This clone was seen a few times. The chain employs TRBV6-5 and TRBJ1-5; no clear D gene. The V gene lost 8 bases and the J gene lost 0 bases, with 14 bases spanning the gap. CDR3 length equals 15 residues. Germline loops: CDR1 MNHEY, CDR2 SVGAGI. DNA of the CDR3: TGTGCCAGCTCTACCAGGCCTTATAGCAATCAGCCCCAGCATTTT. Protein product: CASSTRPYSNQPQHF.

The chain links TRBV30 to TRBJ2-1; the match to TRBD2 covers 10 bases. V trimming: 3 bases; J trimming: 2 bases; junction bases outside the gene matches: 4. This CDR3 contains 15 residues. Per germline, CDR1 GTSNPN and CDR2 SVGIG (reference sequence). Here the CDR3 DNA reads TGTGCCTGGAGACTCGGGACTAGCGCCTACAATGAGCAGTTCTTC. It yields the protein CAWRLGTSAYNEQFF.

The chain employs TRBV9 and TRBJ2-3; 7 bases match TRBD1. Germline V gene lookup returns CDR1 SGDLS and CDR2 YYNGEE. This CDR3 is 13 amino acids long. The ends lost 7 bases at V and 1 base at J; junction bases unmatched: 3. The CDR3 DNA reads TGTGCCAGCGGGACAGCGGGCACAGATACGCAGTATTTT. Residues: CASGTAGTDTQYF.

The chain couples TRBV15 to TRBJ2-7; 9 nucleotides line up with TRBD1. The V gene's germline CDR1 is LNHNV and CDR2 YYDKDF (reference sequence). Germline trimming cut 4 bases from V and 0 bases from J; bases unmatched to any gene: 4. CDR3 length equals 15 residues. CDR3 residues: CATSTGTGSSYEQYF. In DNA form, the CDR3 reads TGTGCCACCAGCACGGGGACAGGGTCCTCCTACGAGCAGTACTTC.